The 20 T cell receptor beta chains below come from one sample, sequenced in a study of tumor-infiltrating lymphocytes in primary liver carcinoma. Synthesis of TCR beta cDNA was carried out from 500 ng total RNA with a constant-region primer. Three nested multiplex PCR rounds of slightly modified ARM-PCR generated TCR beta libraries. The first two PCR rounds used TRBV1-TRBV30 forward primers with a C-beta reverse primer, around 10 cycles each. TCRdb recomputed calls from the multiplex PCR reads with MiXCR, one row per CDR3 protein. This table has about 180,000 distinct CDR3 sequences, 60% appearing once. Unsorted whole blood supplied the blood RNA, and germline DNA was isolated too. Sequenced material: peripheral blood. The receptor source for this set is a man aged 35-49 years with primary liver carcinoma and hepatitis B virus infection.

This clonotype occurred a few times. The chain carries TRBV6-1 and TRBJ2-5, with unresolved D. V was pared by 4 bases and J by 1 base, with 10 bases between. The CDR3 consists of 14 residues. Germline CDR1 and CDR2: MNHNS and SASEGT. CDR3 sequence (DNA): TGTGCCAGCAGTGCCGGACGGGTCCAAGAGACCCAGTACTTC. The encoded protein is CASSAGRVQETQYF.

This clonotype was counted ten times or more. The chain uses TRBV11-2 and TRBJ2-7, with a tentative D call TRBD2 (6 bases). Germline CDR1 and CDR2: SGHAT and FQNNGV. V was clipped by 5 bases and J by 6 bases, with 11 bases between them. The CDR3 is 12 amino acids. The CDR3 DNA sequence: TGTGCCAGCAGCCCGGGGACTCGCGAGCAGTACTTC. Translation gives CASSPGTREQYF.

With regard to this clonotype: A read error is likely, as this CDR3 ends without the conserved phenylalanine or tryptophan. The V and J genes are TRBV29-1 and TRBJ2-3; a weak D match, TRBD2 (6 bases). The V gene's germline CDR1 is SQVTM and CDR2 ANQGSEA. V lost 8 bases and J lost 0, with 12 bases in between. This CDR3 region has 13 residues. The CDR3 nucleotides are TGCAGCCTGGCGGGGTTCAGCACAGATACGCAGTATTCT. This translates into CSLAGFSTDTQYS.

Remarks on this clonotype: One end of the junction fails to match germline, which may point to a read error. V and J are TRBV6-2 or TRBV6-3 and TRBJ2-5; no clear D gene. This CDR3 comprises 14 residues. Per the germline V gene, CDR1 is MNHEY and CDR2 is SVGEGT. The CDR3 DNA follows: TGTGCCAGCACTTACTCTTTAGGGCGAGAGACCCAGTACTTC. Its translation is CASTYSLGRETQYF.

V is TRBV20-1 and J is TRBJ1-1; 10 bases match TRBD1. Looked up from germline, CDR1 is DFQATT and CDR2 is SNEGSKA (reference sequence). CDR3 length: 13 residues. J lost 10 bases, V lost 4 bases, and 9 bases had no gene match. CDR3: CSAKEDRTGGAFF. The CDR3 DNA sequence: TGCAGTGCTAAAGAGGACCGGACAGGGGGAGCTTTCTTT.

Comments on this clonotype: At one end the junction does not follow the germline gene, possibly because of a read error. The chain has TRBV6-1 and TRBJ2-7; D may match TRBD1 or TRBD2 (5 bases each). Germline values: CDR1 MNHNS, CDR2 SASEGT. The CDR3 is made up of 14 amino acids. The CDR3: CASSVLEGEYEQYF. DNA for the CDR3: TGTGCTAGCAGCGTACTCGAAGGGGAGTACGAGCAGTACTTC.

V is TRBV10-3 and J is TRBJ2-6; TRBD1 matches at 8 bases. This CDR3 region has 18 residues. CDR1 and CDR2 (germline): ENHRY, SYGVKD. V lost 5 bases, J lost 1 base, and 10 bases stayed unmatched. Written as DNA, the CDR3 is TGTGCCATCAGTCCCTTGGCAGGGGGCGTATCTGGGGCCAACGTCCTGACTTTC. Amino acid sequence: CAISPLAGGVSGANVLTF.

The chain uses TRBV4-1 and TRBJ2-7; weak D call: TRBD1 (6 bases). From germline, CDR1 is MGHRA and CDR2 YSYEKL. The CDR3 has 14 amino acids. Trimming left V 0 bases short and J 4 bases short, with 10 bases between. CDR3 protein: CASSQDQDRYEQYF. The CDR3, as DNA: TGCGCCAGCAGCCAAGATCAGGACAGATACGAGCAGTACTTC.

This clonotype was counted only a few times. Lacking the conserved final phenylalanine or tryptophan, this CDR3 likely reflects a read error. CDR3 protein: CASSLGGGNTYEQYL. CDR3 nucleotides: TGTGCCAGCAGTTTAGGAGGCGGGAACACCTACGAGCAGTACCTC. This chain links TRBV11-2 with TRBJ2-7; D is perhaps TRBD2 (6 bases). Germline-derived CDR1 and CDR2 are SGHAT and FQNNGV. The CDR3 totals 15 residues.

A note on this clonotype: A much larger clone lies one base from this, so it may be a read error. The gene calls are TRBV29-1 and TRBJ2-4; D may be TRBD1 or TRBD2 (5 bases each). The ends were cut back, 3 bases at V and 12 bases at J, with 33 bases in the middle. Germline-derived CDR1 and CDR2 are SQVTM and ANQGSEA. The CDR3 length is 18 residues. The CDR3 reads CSVETGATSFLGGDNQYF. The CDR3, as DNA: TGCAGCGTTGAGACCGGGGCGACAAGTTTCCTAGGTGGTGACAATCAGTACTTC.

The chain couples TRBV7-9 to TRBJ2-7, with D unresolved. CDR3 length equals 12 residues. Germline CDR1 is SEHNR and CDR2 is FQNEAQ (reference sequence). Trimming cost V 1 base and J 6 bases, with 7 bases left between them. For the CDR3, the DNA is TGTGCCAGCAGCTTAGGTCGGGCCGAGCAGTACTTC. It encodes CASSLGRAEQYF.

This clonotype was observed a handful of times. J is TRBJ1-5 and V is TRBV29-1, with D possibly being TRBD1 (6 bases). The length of the CDR3 is 13 residues. Germline CDR1 is SQVTM and CDR2 is ANQGSEA. Trimming removed 3 bases from V and 3 bases from J, with 9 bases in between. The CDR3 coding sequence is TGCAGCGTTGAGACAGGCTCCAATCAGCCCCAGCATTTT. The encoded protein is CSVETGSNQPQHF.

This clonotype was detected once. The chain uses TRBV6-1 and TRBJ2-3; 7 bases are shared with TRBD1. V lost 6 bases to trimming and J lost 2 bases; unmatched junction nucleotides: 11. CDR1 and CDR2 (germline): MNHNS, SASEGT. The CDR3 is 16 amino acids. DNA of the CDR3: TGTGCCAGCAGAAGAGGAAACAGGGGTCCCACAGATACGCAGTATTTT. Translating gives CASRRGNRGPTDTQYF.

The count of this clonotype is one. One base away lies a much larger clone, so this may be a sequencing read error. The chain combines TRBV29-1 with TRBJ2-7; tentative D call: TRBD1 (6 bases). The CDR3 consists of 13 residues. The germline V gene encodes CDR1 SQVTM and CDR2 ANQGSEA. The CDR3 DNA reads as TGCAGCGCCAACAATGAGGACAGCTACGGGCAGTACTTC. Its translation: CSANNEDSYGQYF.

The V call is TRBV4-2, the J call TRBJ2-1; 9 bases match TRBD2. Trimming at V came to 4 bases and at J to 7 bases, leaving 8 bases not matched to a gene. Germline V lookup: CDR1 LGHNA, CDR2 YNFKEQ. The CDR3 extends over 15 amino acids. CDR3 sequence reads: CASSPREGFGNEQFF. The CDR3 DNA reads as TGTGCCAGCAGCCCGCGGGAGGGATTCGGGAATGAGCAGTTCTTC.

The chain combines TRBV6-2 or TRBV6-3 with TRBJ2-1; possibly TRBD2 for D (5 bases). The germline gives CDR1 MNHEY, CDR2 SVGEGT. Trimming removed 0 bases from V and 8 bases from J, with 14 bases in between. This CDR3 is 15 amino acids long. The DNA of the CDR3 is TGTGCCAGCAGTTACTCCTCGGGGTTCATCGATGAGCAGTTCTTC. Encoded protein: CASSYSSGFIDEQFF.

This clonotype was seen a few times. This sequence joins TRBV10-3 and TRBJ2-2; tentative D call: TRBD1 (6 bases). This CDR3 is 14 amino acids long. Germline CDR1 and CDR2: ENHRY and SYGVKD. Trimming pared 10 bases from V and 2 bases from J, leaving 14 bases between. The CDR3 here is CASSGQSNTGELFF. The CDR3 DNA reads as TGTGCCAGCTCTGGACAGAGTAACACCGGGGAGCTGTTTTTT.

This clonotype was seen a handful of times. A much larger clone differs from this one at a single base, so this may be a read error. This chain uses TRBV29-1 with TRBJ2-1; 8 bases match TRBD1. Germline-derived CDR1 and CDR2 are SQVTM and ANQGSEA. The CDR3 is made up of 16 amino acids. In DNA, the CDR3 is TGCAGCGTTGAATGGGACAGGATTAGATCTTACAGTGAGCAGTTCTTC. This sequence encodes CSVEWDRIRSYSEQFF.

This chain connects TRBV7-9 to TRBJ2-2; D ambiguous. Between the trimmed V and J ends, which lost 5 bases and 0 bases, there was a span of 10 bases. The CDR3 has 15 residues. Per the germline V gene, CDR1 is SEHNR and CDR2 is FQNEAQ (reference sequence). The CDR3 DNA reads as TGTGCCAGCAGCCGAGTCATAGCGAACACCGGGGAGCTGTTTTTT. Translating it yields CASSRVIANTGELFF. The variable domain in full, with the rest retrieved from reference TRBV7-9 and TRBJ2-2, is DTGVSQNPRHKITKRGQNVTFRCDPISEHNRLYWYRQTLGQGPEFLTYFQNEAQLEKSRLLSDRFSAERPKGSFSTLEIQRTEQGDSAMYLCASSRVIANTGELFFGEGSRLTVL.

The V gene is TRBV10-3, the J gene TRBJ1-5; a weak D match, TRBD1 (6 bases). This CDR3 comprises 18 residues. Trimming removed 0 bases at V and 0 bases at J, with 15 bases between. The V gene's germline CDR1 is ENHRY and CDR2 SYGVKD. CDR3 bases: TGTGCCATCAGTGAGTCTCGGGGCAGGGGATATAGCAATCAGCCCCAGCATTTT. This translates into CAISESRGRGYSNQPQHF.